Presented here are 6 T cell receptor beta chains from one specimen sequenced in a study of cytomegalovirus exposure and HLA in healthy donors. The study ran its PCR with 60 Vbeta and 13 Jbeta primers. Measured with immunoSEQ multiplex PCR; TCRdb has only the in-frame clones, and not every one. Of roughly 69,000 clones listed, around 70% are singletons. Sequenced material: PBMCs. The origin of the receptors is a male donor in good health and CMV-seropositive.

The chain is built from TRBV9 and TRBJ2-7; D is perhaps TRBD2 (5 bases). The CDR3 is made up of 13 amino acids. Germline assignment: CDR1 SGDLS and CDR2 YYNGEE. V was shortened by 4 bases and J by 6 bases, with 14 bases between the two germline ends. The CDR3 bases are TGTGCCAGCAGCCTACAGCGGCGGAGCGAGCAGTACTTC. It translates to CASSLQRRSEQYF.

This clone has just a few counts. The CDR3 protein is CASDRSLGLAGEKQFF. The CDR3 DNA sequence: TGTGCCAGCGATAGGTCACTGGGACTAGCGGGAGAAAAGCAGTTCTTC. The chain uses TRBV2 and TRBJ2-1, with 14 nucleotides matching TRBD2. Germline values: CDR1 SNHLY, CDR2 FYNNEI. The ends lost 8 bases at V and 11 bases at J; junction bases unmatched: 14. This CDR3 region has 16 residues.

The V call is TRBV5-4, the J call TRBJ1-4; 9 nucleotides align to TRBD1. After removal of 3 bases from V and 8 bases from J, the junction contained 8 bases not matched to a gene. CDR3 size: 15 residues. Germline-derived CDR1 and CDR2 are SGHNT and YYREEE (reference sequence). Here the CDR3 reads CASSSNRGLDEKLFF. CDR3 coding DNA: TGTGCCAGCAGCTCAAACAGGGGGCTTGACGAAAAACTGTTTTTT.

The J gene is TRBJ1-2, the V gene TRBV7-9; 11 bases map to TRBD1. The CDR3 loop spans 12 amino acids. Germline CDR1 and CDR2: SEHNR and FQNEAQ (reference sequence). The ends lost 5 bases at V and 12 bases at J; junction bases unmatched: 5. CDR3 protein: CASSRGQGANTF. DNA for the CDR3: TGTGCCAGCAGCCGCGGACAGGGGGCCAACACCTTC.

The chain is built from TRBV7-2 and TRBJ1-5; 11 bases match TRBD1. The V segment lost 4 bases and the J segment 6 bases; nucleotides outside the gene matches: 11. CDR3 length: 17 residues. From germline, CDR1 is SGHTA and CDR2 FQGNSA. This chain's CDR3 is CASSSLPGTGGGQPQHF. For the CDR3, the DNA is TGTGCCAGCAGCTCTCTTCCCGGGACAGGGGGGGGTCAGCCCCAGCATTTT.

The chain couples TRBV9 to TRBJ2-1, with no clear D. Trimming shortened V by 3 bases and J by 0 bases, and 13 bases separated the two germline ends. CDR3 length equals 16 residues. Germline CDR1 SGDLS, CDR2 YYNGEE. CDR3 residues: CASSAHLRSSYNEQFF. CDR3 sequence (DNA): TGTGCCAGCAGCGCCCATTTGCGGAGCTCCTACAATGAGCAGTTCTTC. The variable domain in full, completed from reference TRBV9 and TRBJ2-1, reads DSGVTQTPKHLITATGQRVTLRCSPRSGDLSVYWYQQSLDQGLQFLIQYYNGEERAKGNILERFSAQQFPDLHSELNLSSLELGDSALYFCASSAHLRSSYNEQFFGPGTRLTVL.